This entry lists 15 T cell receptor beta chains sequenced from one sample in a study of T cells in Graves' hyperthyroidism and ophthalmopathy (dated by TCRdb to the late 2010s). Library generation was performed with multiplex PCR. Sequenced using an Illumina HiSeq 2000. The TCR beta CDR3 regions were amplified from RNA transcripts. The TCR CDR3 was subjected to a first round of RT-PCR using the HTBI primer set and the Qiagen OneStep RT-PCR kit. The public reads were reanalyzed by TCRdb: fastp trimming at Q25, MiXCR alignment, in-frame beta chains only. Records with the same CDR3 protein are collapsed into one entry carrying the most frequent genes and DNA. The sample table shows 300,000 to 450,000 distinct CDR3 sequences, and roughly 15% are seen once. The top ten constitute roughly 21% of the sample. Sequencing used blood. These receptors originate from a woman in her 30s with Graves' ophthalmopathy.

This clonotype has ten or more counts. The chain uses TRBV12-3 or TRBV12-4 and TRBJ1-6, with D unresolved. With 0 bases removed from V and 7 bases from J, the gap between germline ends came to 13 bases. CDR3 length: 16 residues. The CDR3 is CASSLALRQANSPLHF. CDR3 sequence (DNA): TGTGCCAGCAGTTTAGCGCTGCGGCAGGCGAATTCACCCCTCCACTTT.

This clonotype occurred many times. V is TRBV6-6 and J is TRBJ2-3, with 7 bases fitting TRBD1. Germline CDR1 reads MNHNY; CDR2 reads SVGAGI (reference sequence). The CDR3 is made up of 16 amino acids. The junction had 7 bases not matched to a gene; V was cut back by 2 bases and J by 2 bases. CDR3 sequence reads: CASSYPGQSTTDTQYF. The CDR3 DNA reads as TGTGCCAGCAGTTACCCGGGACAGTCGACCACAGATACGCAGTATTTT.

This clonotype has a handful of counts. The J gene is TRBJ1-5, the V gene TRBV19; TRBD1 might be the D (5 bases). The CDR3 is made up of 15 amino acids. CDR1 is LNHDA, CDR2 SQIVND, per germline (reference sequence). V lost 7 bases and J lost 2, with 15 bases in between. CDR3 loop: CASTPGGKGNQPQHF. The CDR3 DNA is TGTGCCAGTACCCCTGGGGGGAAGGGCAATCAGCCCCAGCATTTT.

This clonotype came up a few times. The junction departs from the called germline gene at one end, perhaps through a read error. The gene calls are TRBV5-1 and TRBJ2-5, with TRBD1 as a possible D gene (6 bases). CDR1 is SGHRS and CDR2 is YFSETQ in the germline V gene. The length of the CDR3 is 14 residues. CDR3 nucleotide sequence: TGCGCCAGCAGCTTCAGGGGACCACAAGAGACCCGGTACTTC. This encodes CASSFRGPQETRYF.

J is TRBJ1-5 and V is TRBV6-1, with D unclear. The ends were cut back, 5 bases at V and 4 bases at J, with 9 bases in the middle. Germline CDR1 and CDR2: MNHNS and SASEGT. This CDR3 spans 13 amino acids. The CDR3: CASSSEGNQPQHF. For the CDR3, the DNA is TGTGCCAGCAGTAGTGAGGGAAATCAGCCCCAGCATTTT.

This clonotype turned up a few times. This rearrangement joins TRBV9 to TRBJ2-7; TRBD1 matches at 7 bases. The germline V gene encodes CDR1 SGDLS and CDR2 YYNGEE. The CDR3 has 14 amino acids. The V segment lost 3 bases and the J segment 5 bases; nucleotides outside the gene matches: 8. The CDR3 here is CASSEQGNSNEQYF. The CDR3 DNA sequence: TGTGCCAGCAGCGAACAGGGGAATTCTAACGAGCAGTACTTC.

The genes are TRBV12-3 or TRBV12-4 and TRBJ2-5; 13 positions match TRBD2. The V and J ends lost 6 bases and 0 bases, in that order; junction bases with no gene match: 4. The CDR3 has 16 residues. This CDR3 reads CASRLGTSGDQETQYF. For the CDR3, the DNA is TGTGCCAGCAGACTCGGGACTAGCGGGGACCAAGAGACCCAGTACTTC.

This clonotype was seen ten or more times. The V and J genes are TRBV6-2 or TRBV6-3 and TRBJ2-1; D may be TRBD1 (6 bases). With 2 bases removed from V and 8 bases from J, the gap between germline ends came to 25 bases. Germline V CDR1 and CDR2: MNHEY, SVGEGT. The CDR3 runs to 18 residues. The CDR3 region is CASSYRRTTETGSDEQFF. In DNA, the CDR3 is TGTGCCAGCAGTTACAGGAGAACGACCGAAACAGGGTCCGATGAGCAGTTCTTC.

This clonotype was seen ten or more times. For the CDR3, the DNA is TGTGCCAGCAGCAGGACAGGGGATCCTAATGAAAAACTGTTTTTT. Residues: CASSRTGDPNEKLFF. The chain uses TRBV27 and TRBJ1-4, with 9 bases aligning to TRBD1. The CDR3 loop spans 15 amino acids. The germline gives CDR1 MNHEY, CDR2 SMNVEV (reference sequence). V dropped 6 bases and J dropped 3; count of bases not matched to a gene: 5.

This clonotype appeared a few times. V is TRBV19 and J is TRBJ1-5, with a possible D match to TRBD1 (5 bases). This CDR3 comprises 13 residues. The germline gives CDR1 LNHDA, CDR2 SQIVND (reference sequence). V shed 7 bases and J shed 3 bases, with 10 bases lying between them. CDR3 nucleotides: TGTGCCAGTAATATCAGGGCCAATCAGCCCCAGCATTTT. Amino acids: CASNIRANQPQHF.

V is TRBV6-5 and J is TRBJ1-6; D is possibly TRBD1 (5 bases). V dropped 0 bases and J dropped 1 base, with 13 bases sitting between them. The CDR3 runs to 18 residues. Germline CDR1 reads MNHEY; CDR2 reads SVGAGI. The CDR3 sequence is CASSYSLSGASYNSPLHF. CDR3 in DNA: TGTGCCAGCAGTTACTCACTCAGCGGGGCGTCCTATAATTCACCCCTCCACTTT.

There are many counts of this clonotype. This rearrangement joins TRBV7-8 to TRBJ1-2; tentatively, D is TRBD1 (6 bases). Per the germline V gene, CDR1 is SGHVS and CDR2 is FQNEAQ. The CDR3 runs to 15 residues. V lost 5 bases to trimming and J lost 7 bases, with 20 bases between them. The CDR3 region is CASSADPQGSFGYTF. CDR3 nucleotide sequence: TGTGCCAGCAGCGCCGACCCACAGGGTTCCTTTGGCTACACCTTC.

This clonotype has just a few counts. The chain combines TRBV9 with TRBJ2-1; D call uncertain. Germline V gene data show CDR1 as SGDLS and CDR2 as YYNGEE. V was shortened by 3 bases and J by 10 bases, with 8 bases between the two germline ends. There are 11 residues in the CDR3. The CDR3 DNA is TGTGCCAGCAGCGCGGCTAGGGAGCAGTTCTTC. Protein product: CASSAAREQFF.

The J gene is TRBJ2-3, the V gene TRBV20-1; tentative D call: TRBD1 (5 bases). The CDR3 runs to 14 residues. The V gene's germline CDR1 is DFQATT and CDR2 SNEGSKA (reference sequence). Trimming left V 5 bases short and J 4 bases short, with 16 bases between. CDR3 sequence (DNA): TGCAGTGCTCCTGACCCCTCAGGGCCAGATACGCAGTATTTT. It yields the protein CSAPDPSGPDTQYF.

V is TRBV6-1 and J is TRBJ1-1; maybe TRBD1 (5 bases). This CDR3 is 15 amino acids long. The germline V gene encodes CDR1 MNHNS and CDR2 SASEGT. Trimming cost V 11 bases and J 0 bases, with 19 bases left between them. For the CDR3, the DNA is TGTGCCGGCAAGGTGGGCAGGGCGGTGAACACTGAAGCTTTCTTT. It yields the protein CAGKVGRAVNTEAFF.